This T cell receptor (beta chain) was recorded in a study of cytomegalovirus exposure and HLA in healthy donors. Concerning this clone itself: What it binds is unknown.

The CDR3 spans 15 residues. Between the trimmed V and J ends, which lost 0 bases and 6 bases, there was a span of 14 bases. Germline CDR1 reads SGHNT; CDR2 reads YYREEE (reference sequence). PCR primers comprised 60 Vbeta and 13 Jbeta primers. Sequenced by immunoSEQ multiplex PCR; TCRdb stores in-frame clones only, minus some. The repertoire table contains tens of thousands of clones. Study-level findings and limits: The classifier, whose performance was assessed in both the original and validation cohorts, reportedly diagnosed cytomegalovirus status with high specificity and sensitivity. Some TCR beta chains (around 160 of them) were listed as cytomegalovirus-associated.

The sample was PBMCs. V is TRBV5-4 and J is TRBJ2-3, with D perhaps TRBD1 (5 bases). The clonotype comes from a woman in her forties in good health and CMV-seronegative. CDR3 coding DNA: TGTGCCAGCAGCTTGGAAACAGGACGAGCGGATACGCAGTATTTT. Encoded protein: CASSLETGRADTQYF.